This TCR beta chain was recorded in a study of cytotoxic CD8 clonotypes in ibrutinib-treated CLL. Study overall: Among the patients, 10 to 11 presented as relapsed/refractory and around 16 as treatment-naive; fewer than 18 showed unmutated IGHV. Responses: roughly 25 partial, 2 complete; after median around 70 months, around 14 stayed remitted, roughly 12 progressed. Once treatment had gone on for a median of around eleven months, range 6 to 36, response samples were drawn.

Trimming cost V 3 bases and J 5 bases, with 14 bases left between them. This CDR3 is built from 14 residues. From germline, CDR1 is MDHEN and CDR2 SYDVKM. Repertoires were generated with immunoSEQ multiplex PCR, while TCRdb's copy carries only in-frame clones and drops some. This table has nearly 15,000 clones, less than 80% appearing once. This chain connects TRBV28 to TRBJ2-7; maybe TRBD1 (6 bases). The clonotype comes from a human donor with chronic lymphocytic leukemia. Sequences were derived from PBMCs, sampled before ibrutinib treatment. In nucleotides, the CDR3 is TGTGCCAGCAGTTTGATTTGGGGGCACGACGAGCAGTACTTC. Amino acid sequence: CASSLIWGHDEQYF.